The next 31 T cell receptor beta chains were all read from a single sample in a study of regulatory T cells in long-lasting Graves disease. iRepertoire HTBI primers and Arm-PCR of CDR3 regions built TCR beta libraries. TCRdb ran MiXCR on the multiplex PCR reads and lists one entry per CDR3 protein. The sample includes hundreds of thousands of distinct CDR3 sequences, around 16% of them seen just once. The time point was: newly diagnosed GD, antithyroid drugs for less than 3 months. Preparation of the TCR library used RNA extracted from PBMCs. The sample in question was peripheral blood mononuclear cells (PBMCs), obtained at new diagnosis, from a patient treated with antithyroid drugs. The receptors come from a female donor with Graves disease.

This clonotype has a count of ten or more. The chain couples TRBV12-5 to TRBJ2-3, with 8 bases fitting TRBD2. The CDR3 covers 16 residues. CDR1 is LGHNT and CDR2 is FRNRAP in the germline V gene. With 4 bases clipped from V and 5 bases from J, the junction kept 11 bases outside the gene matches. The CDR3 region has the DNA TGTGCTAGTGGTTCCCACGGGACTAGTGCGATAGATACGCAGTATTTT. This sequence encodes CASGSHGTSAIDTQYF.

This clonotype occurred many times. The chain is built from TRBV3-1 and TRBJ2-1; 8 positions match TRBD2. Per the germline V gene, CDR1 is LGHDT and CDR2 is YNNKEL (reference sequence). V lost 3 bases to trimming and J lost 6 bases; unmatched junction nucleotides: 7. The CDR3 is 15 amino acids. The CDR3, as DNA: TGTGCCAGCAGCCATAAGCGGGAGCTCACCAATGAGCAGTTCTTC. Encoded protein: CASSHKRELTNEQFF.

The chain links TRBV12-3 or TRBV12-4 to TRBJ1-2; D is ambiguous. V gave up 4 bases and J gave up 4 bases, with 4 bases separating them. CDR3 length: 11 residues. The CDR3 DNA reads TGTGCCAGCAGTTCTAGCTATGGCTACACCTTC. This encodes CASSSSYGYTF.

The sample holds many counts of this clonotype. This chain joins TRBV5-1 and TRBJ1-6, with 9 bases lining up with TRBD1. V gave up 3 bases and J gave up 10 bases; unmatched junction bases: 5. Germline CDR1 SGHRS, CDR2 YFSETQ. The length of the CDR3 is 14 residues. This CDR3 reads CASSSGQGRSPLHF. The DNA for the CDR3 is TGCGCCAGCAGCTCGGGACAGGGTAGATCACCCCTCCACTTT.

This clonotype showed up many times. V gene TRBV7-9 combines with J gene TRBJ2-7; D unresolved. Germline V gives CDR1 SEHNR, CDR2 FQNEAQ (reference sequence). This CDR3 comprises 13 residues. Trimming pared 10 bases from V and 3 bases from J, leaving 16 bases between. In DNA form, the CDR3 reads TGTGCCACCCGATCCCTTCTACACTACGAGCAGTACTTC. This codes for CATRSLLHYEQYF.

This clonotype was counted at least ten times. This chain links TRBV2 with TRBJ1-1; no clear D. V was trimmed by 9 bases and J by 4 bases, leaving 9 bases between them. The CDR3 is 11 amino acids. Germline V gives CDR1 SNHLY, CDR2 FYNNEI. Here the CDR3 reads CASYISTEAFF. The CDR3 DNA is TGTGCCAGTTATATAAGCACTGAAGCTTTCTTT. The full variable domain, rest sourced from reference TRBV2 and TRBJ1-1, is EPEVTQTPSHQVTQMGQEVILRCVPISNHLYFYWYRQILGQKVEFLVSFYNNEISEKSEIFDDQFSVERPDGSNFTLKIRSTKLEDSAMYFCASYISTEAFFGQGTRLTVV.

The sample holds many counts of this clonotype. This chain connects TRBV6-1 to TRBJ2-1; D is unclear. Trimming pared 7 bases from V and 4 bases from J, leaving 2 bases between. Germline CDR1 reads MNHNS; CDR2 reads SASEGT. This CDR3 has 10 residues. The CDR3 protein is CASTYNEQFF. The CDR3 nucleotides are TGTGCCAGCACGTACAATGAGCAGTTCTTC.

V gene TRBV27 combines with J gene TRBJ2-1; D call uncertain. The CDR3 runs 14 residues. Trimming stripped 7 bases from V and 0 bases from J, with 10 bases between. Looked up from germline, CDR1 is MNHEY and CDR2 is SMNVEV (reference sequence). The CDR3 sequence is CASMPRSSYNEQFF. The CDR3 DNA is TGTGCCAGCATGCCCCGTAGCTCCTACAATGAGCAGTTCTTC.

This clonotype was recorded at least ten times. J is TRBJ2-5 and V is TRBV15, with a tentative D call TRBD2 (6 bases). The V end lost 3 bases, the J end lost 5 bases, and 13 bases lay between the germline ends. Germline CDR1 LNHNV, CDR2 YYDKDF (reference sequence). CDR3 length: 14 residues. The CDR3 DNA sequence: TGTGCCACCAGCAGGGTAGGACGGGGGGAGACCCAGTACTTC. This sequence encodes CATSRVGRGETQYF.

This clonotype was recorded many times. This chain joins TRBV7-2 and TRBJ2-5; 12 bases match TRBD2. Losses at the gene ends were 2 bases for V and 6 bases for J; bases not matched to a gene: 7. The CDR3 is 16 residues long. Germline CDR1 is SGHTA and CDR2 is FQGNSA. CDR3 nucleotide sequence: TGTGCCAGCAGCTTAACTAGCGGGAGGTTTGAAAAGACCCAGTACTTC. This translates into CASSLTSGRFEKTQYF.

This clonotype was seen repeatedly, ten times or more. The gene calls are TRBV6-2 or TRBV6-3 and TRBJ1-1, with 9 nucleotides matching TRBD1. Trimming at V came to 0 bases and at J to 3 bases, leaving 14 bases not matched to a gene. This CDR3 contains 19 residues. The germline V gene encodes CDR1 MNHEY and CDR2 SVGEGT. As DNA, the CDR3 is TGTGCCAGCAGTTACTCGGTCGGGACAGGGATGGGAGGCTACACTGAAGCTTTCTTT. It encodes CASSYSVGTGMGGYTEAFF.

The chain recombines TRBV7-9 with TRBJ2-5, with TRBD1 matching 8 bases. In germline, CDR1 is SEHNR, CDR2 FQNEAQ (reference sequence). The junction had 12 bases not matched to a gene; V was cut back by 4 bases and J by 2 bases. The CDR3 totals 17 residues. CDR3 amino acids: CASSSYQGTGGQETQYF. Written as DNA, the CDR3 is TGTGCCAGCAGCTCCTATCAAGGGACAGGCGGGCAAGAGACCCAGTACTTC.

On this clonotype: This may be a read error: a much more frequent sequence differs by one nucleotide. V and J are TRBV6-1 and TRBJ1-5; D might be TRBD1 (5 bases). The V end lost 4 bases, the J end lost 11 bases, and 18 bases lay between the germline ends. Germline assignment: CDR1 MNHNS and CDR2 SASEGT. There are 14 residues in the CDR3. As DNA, the CDR3 is TGTGCCAGCAGTGTTTCAGGGAGTAACCAGGCCCAGCATTTT. Protein sequence: CASSVSGSNQAQHF.

V and J are TRBV12-3 or TRBV12-4 and TRBJ2-6, with a weak D call TRBD2 (5 bases). The CDR3 length is 15 residues. V was shortened by 7 bases and J by 5 bases, with 15 bases between the two germline ends. CDR3 nucleotide sequence: TGTGCCAGCACCCAATGGACTGTCCGGGCCAACGTCCTGACTTTC. Protein product: CASTQWTVRANVLTF.

In this sample, this clonotype turned up many times. The chain uses TRBV4-1 and TRBJ1-6, with D possibly matching TRBD1 (5 bases). Germline assignment: CDR1 MGHRA and CDR2 YSYEKL. CDR3 length: 14 residues. Deletions cut 3 bases from V and 8 bases from J, with 11 bases between. Here the CDR3 reads CASSHLGTDSPLHF. The CDR3 DNA follows: TGCGCCAGCAGCCACTTGGGGACTGATTCACCCCTCCACTTT.

This clonotype was observed at least ten times. The V call is TRBV4-1, the J call TRBJ2-1, with D possibly TRBD2 on 5 matching bases. V was clipped by 2 bases and J by 2 bases, with 7 bases between them. Germline loops: CDR1 MGHRA, CDR2 YSYEKL. This CDR3 contains 14 residues. The CDR3 reads CASSQTGTYNEQFF. In nucleotides, the CDR3 is TGCGCCAGCAGCCAAACGGGAACCTACAATGAGCAGTTCTTC.

This clonotype has at least ten counts. J is TRBJ1-2 and V is TRBV6-1; 9 bases line up with TRBD1. In germline, CDR1 is MNHNS, CDR2 SASEGT. CDR3 length equals 14 residues. The ends lost 5 bases at V and 13 bases at J; junction bases unmatched: 14. CDR3 in amino acids: CASSKTGDRVESTF. In nucleotides, the CDR3 is TGTGCCAGCAGTAAAACTGGGGACAGGGTAGAAAGCACCTTC.

Details on this clonotype: One end of the junction is discordant with germline, which a read error may explain. V and J are TRBV7-2 and TRBJ2-1, with 8 bases that match TRBD1. The CDR3 length is 16 residues. Per the germline V gene, CDR1 is SGHTA and CDR2 is FQGNSA. The CDR3 DNA follows: TGTGCCTGCAGCTTACGAGGGGACAGGACCTACAATGAGCAGTTCTTC. Protein sequence: CACSLRGDRTYNEQFF.

This clonotype was observed at least ten times. This sequence joins TRBV6-5 and TRBJ2-7; TRBD2 agrees at 9 bases. Trimming took 2 bases from V and 12 from J; bases not matched to a gene: 8. The CDR3 covers 13 residues. CDR1 is MNHEY, CDR2 SVGAGI, per germline. In DNA form, the CDR3 reads TGTGCCAGCAGTTACGCGGGACTAGCAAATCCGTACTTC. Translation: CASSYAGLANPYF.

The CDR3 protein is CASSTTRVDYGYTF. Written as DNA, the CDR3 is TGTGCCAGTAGTACGACAAGAGTGGACTATGGCTACACCTTC. The chain links TRBV19 to TRBJ1-2, with D uncertain. The CDR3 length is 14 residues. Germline CDR1 and CDR2: LNHDA and SQIVND (reference sequence). Trimming pared 4 bases from V and 3 bases from J, leaving 12 bases between.

V is TRBV29-1 and J is TRBJ1-1; D is unresolved. The V gene's germline CDR1 is SQVTM and CDR2 ANQGSEA. The V and J ends lost 4 bases and 3 bases respectively, with 9 bases between them. This CDR3 has 12 residues. This chain's CDR3 is CSVGDRDTEAFF. Here the CDR3 DNA reads TGCAGCGTTGGTGATAGGGACACTGAAGCTTTCTTT. Complete variable domain (other parts from reference TRBV29-1 and TRBJ1-1): SAVISQKPSRDICQRGTSLTIQCQVDSQVTMMFWYRQQPGQSLTLIATANQGSEATYESGFVIDKFPISRPNLTFSTLTVSNMSPEDSSIYLCSVGDRDTEAFFGQGTRLTVV.

This clonotype came up many times. The CDR3 coding sequence is TGTGCCAGCAGTTTCTTCGAGGGACAGGTCAACTATGGCTACACCTTC. Protein: CASSFFEGQVNYGYTF. The chain links TRBV2 to TRBJ1-2; TRBD1 aligns across 8 bases. There are 16 residues in the CDR3. V lost 5 bases, J lost 2 bases, and 10 bases stayed unmatched. Germline CDR1 is SNHLY and CDR2 is FYNNEI.

This clonotype was seen at least ten times. This chain uses TRBV30 with TRBJ2-3; weak D call: TRBD1 (5 bases). The DNA end lines up better with TRBJ1-1; the J call may be wrong. The CDR3 extends over 11 amino acids. Looked up from germline, CDR1 is GTSNPN and CDR2 is SVGIG (reference sequence). The CDR3 protein is CAWSRESEAFF. In DNA form, the CDR3 reads TGTGCCTGGAGCAGGGAAAGTGAAGCTTTCTTT.

This clonotype was observed a handful of times. This chain uses TRBV20-1 with TRBJ1-1; 11 nucleotides match TRBD1. V shed 3 bases, J shed 5 bases, and the junction held 8 bases outside the gene matches. The CDR3 is made up of 15 amino acids. Germline V gives CDR1 DFQATT, CDR2 SNEGSKA (reference sequence). The CDR3 nucleotides read TGCAGTGCTAGGTGGGACAGGGGGAGATGGACTGAAGCTTTCTTT. Translating it yields CSARWDRGRWTEAFF.

At least ten counts were recorded for this clonotype. This chain links TRBV24-1 with TRBJ1-1, with 7 nucleotides matching TRBD1. This CDR3 is 14 amino acids long. Germline lookup yields CDR1 KGHDR and CDR2 SFDVKD. V shed 4 bases, J shed 1 base, and the junction held 2 bases outside the gene matches. The chain's CDR3 is CATSEGDRNTEAFF. The CDR3 coding sequence is TGTGCCACCAGTGAAGGGGACAGGAACACTGAAGCTTTCTTT.

This clonotype was detected only a few times. The V call is TRBV6-9, the J call TRBJ1-4, with unresolved D. CDR1 and CDR2 from the germline V gene are MNHGY and SVAAGI. The length of the CDR3 is 15 residues. V dropped 3 bases and J dropped 5 bases, with 13 bases sitting between them. The CDR3 sequence: CASSYGGQLNEKLFF. For the CDR3, the DNA is TGTGCCAGCAGTTACGGAGGGCAGTTAAATGAAAAACTGTTTTTT.

The chain is built from TRBV9 and TRBJ2-2; unclear D gene. The CDR3 runs 18 residues. The ends were cut back, 0 bases at V and 8 bases at J, with 23 bases in the middle. CDR1 and CDR2 (germline): SGDLS, YYNGEE. CDR3 region: CASSVDGVSHPPTGELFF. In nucleotides, the CDR3 is TGTGCCAGCAGCGTAGATGGGGTAAGCCACCCCCCCACGGGGGAGCTGTTTTTT.

The table lists this clonotype with many counts. The genes are TRBV5-6 and TRBJ2-3, with TRBD2 matching over 10 bases. V trimming: 0 bases; J trimming: 2 bases; junction bases outside the gene matches: 3. Germline V CDR1 and CDR2: SGHDT, YYEEEE. The CDR3 covers 16 residues. CDR3 sequence (DNA): TGTGCCAGCAGCTTGGCACTAGCGGGATACACAGATACGCAGTATTTT. Its translation: CASSLALAGYTDTQYF. The whole variable domain, filled in from reference TRBV5-6 and TRBJ2-3, reads DAGVTQSPTHLIKTRGQQVTLRCSPKSGHDTVSWYQQALGQGPQFIFQYYEEEERQRGNFPDRFSGHQFPNYSSELNVNALLLGDSALYLCASSLALAGYTDTQYFGPGTRLTVL.

This clonotype occurred many times. This may arise from a read error, as a much more abundant clone is one base away. The rearrangement joins TRBV11-2 to TRBJ2-1; 13 bases line up with TRBD2. J was trimmed by 9 bases and V by 5 bases; bases with no gene match: 7. The CDR3 has 15 amino acids. Germline loops: CDR1 SGHAT, CDR2 FQNNGV. The CDR3 region is CASSLTSGRGSEQFF. In DNA form, the CDR3 reads TGTGCCAGCAGCCTTACTAGCGGGAGGGGCAGTGAGCAGTTCTTC.

This clonotype was seen ten or more times. This chain connects TRBV29-1 to TRBJ2-7; D possibly corresponds to TRBD1 (5 bases). Germline CDR1 is SQVTM and CDR2 is ANQGSEA. V lost 2 bases to trimming and J lost 2 bases, with 22 bases between them. This CDR3 has 17 residues. The CDR3 loop reads CSVERPTEGQVAYEQYF. DNA for the CDR3: TGCAGCGTTGAACGTCCTACCGAAGGACAAGTAGCCTACGAGCAGTACTTC.

The chain joins TRBV7-9 to TRBJ1-2; D is perhaps TRBD1 (5 bases). V lost 3 bases and J lost 4, with 18 bases in between. CDR1 and CDR2 (germline): SEHNR, FQNEAQ (reference sequence). The CDR3 is made up of 16 amino acids. DNA of the CDR3: TGTGCCAGCAGCTTGACCCGATTGGACATTTCCTATGGCTACACCTTC. Translation gives CASSLTRLDISYGYTF.